The next 12 T cell receptor beta chains were all read from a single sample in a study of T cells in Graves' hyperthyroidism and ophthalmopathy. Amplified regions were TCR beta CDR3 sequences from RNA transcripts. During a first-round RT-PCR of the TCR CDR3, the HTBI primer set was used. TCRdb reprocessed the multiplex PCR reads via MiXCR and lists one record per CDR3 protein. The sample records approximately 370,000 distinct CDR3 sequences, approximately 18% being singletons. Sequenced material: blood. The source of these receptors is a woman aged 25 to 39 with Graves' hyperthyroidism that later progressed to Graves' ophthalmopathy.

There are many counts of this clonotype. The chain carries TRBV2 and TRBJ2-3, with TRBD2 identical over 8 bases. Germline CDR1 reads SNHLY; CDR2 reads FYNNEI. V was pared by 3 bases and J by 0 bases, with 2 bases of the junction left unmatched. This CDR3 contains 15 residues. The CDR3 DNA reads as TGTGCCAGCAGTGATGCTAGCGGGAGCACAGATACGCAGTATTTT. Translation gives CASSDASGSTDTQYF.

This clonotype was observed many times. The rearrangement uses TRBV27 and TRBJ2-3; 7 bases agree with TRBD2. The CDR3 length is 13 residues. V dropped 5 bases and J dropped 5; count of bases not matched to a gene: 4. Germline CDR1 reads MNHEY; CDR2 reads SMNVEV (reference sequence). As DNA, the CDR3 is TGTGCCAGCAGTACACCGGGGGGAGATACGCAGTATTTT. Protein product: CASSTPGGDTQYF.

About this clonotype itself: A much larger clone lies one base from this, so it may be a read error. This chain joins TRBV10-2 and TRBJ2-7; tentatively, D is TRBD1 or TRBD2 (5 bases each). The V end was cut by 6 bases, the J end by 0 bases, with 9 bases between. The germline V gene encodes CDR1 WSHSY and CDR2 SAAADI. The CDR3 totals 13 residues. The CDR3 bases are TGCGCCAGCAGCGGGGCGGTCTCCTACGAGCAGTACTTC. Translation gives CASSGAVSYEQYF.

This clonotype was counted between two and nine times. This chain connects TRBV20-1 to TRBJ1-2; possible D gene TRBD1, 6 bases. The CDR3 covers 18 residues. Germline assignment: CDR1 DFQATT and CDR2 SNEGSKA (reference sequence). V shed 1 base and J shed 2 bases, with 23 bases lying between them. CDR3 protein: CSARGKGQRTLLNYGYTF. The DNA of the CDR3 is TGCAGTGCTAGAGGGAAAGGACAGCGAACCTTACTAAACTATGGCTACACCTTC.

This clonotype occurred many times. The CDR3 is CASAVVLSKAGTGELFF. The CDR3 coding sequence is TGTGCCAGCGCGGTGGTACTCTCTAAAGCAGGCACCGGGGAGCTGTTTTTT. V usage is TRBV6-2 or TRBV6-3 and J usage is TRBJ2-2; no reliable D call. Germline V CDR1 and CDR2: MNHEY, SVGEGT. The length of the CDR3 is 17 residues. Deletions cut 8 bases from V and 4 bases from J, with 23 bases between.

This clonotype was found many times. CDR3 amino acids: CASSFSGDEKLFF. The DNA for the CDR3 is TGTGCCAGCAGTTTCTCAGGAGATGAAAAACTGTTTTTT. The chain employs TRBV12-3 or TRBV12-4 and TRBJ1-4, with D uncertain. The V end lost 3 bases, the J end lost 6 bases, and 8 bases lay between the germline ends. The CDR3 totals 13 residues.

In this sample, this clonotype turned up many times. The J gene is TRBJ1-5, the V gene TRBV12-3 or TRBV12-4; the match to TRBD1 covers 11 bases. There are 15 residues in the CDR3. J gave up 6 bases and V 4 bases, and 5 bases lay outside the gene matches. CDR3 residues: CASSSSGTGGQPQHF. The CDR3 DNA reads as TGTGCCAGCAGTTCGTCTGGGACAGGGGGTCAGCCCCAGCATTTT.

The rearrangement links TRBV19 to TRBJ1-1; D may be TRBD1 (6 bases). The CDR3 extends over 13 amino acids. V lost 6 bases to trimming and J lost 7 bases, with 15 bases between them. From germline, CDR1 is LNHDA and CDR2 SQIVND (reference sequence). The CDR3, as DNA: TGTGCCAGTAGACACCTGGACAGCAGTGAAGCTTTCTTT. Translation: CASRHLDSSEAFF.

The CDR3 here is CASSHHGTAGNTIYF. The CDR3, as DNA: TGCGCCAGCAGCCATCACGGGACAGCTGGAAACACCATATATTTT. The chain employs TRBV4-1 and TRBJ1-3, with TRBD1 matching over 7 bases. CDR1 is MGHRA, CDR2 YSYEKL, per germline. The CDR3 is made up of 15 amino acids. V was clipped by 3 bases and J by 2 bases; unmatched bases: 4.

The rearrangement joins TRBV5-6 to TRBJ2-7; 8 bases are shared with TRBD2. This CDR3 comprises 14 residues. The V gene's germline CDR1 is SGHDT and CDR2 YYEEEE. V gave up 3 bases and J gave up 6 bases; unmatched junction bases: 8. CDR3 in amino acids: CASSSWAGGREQYF. CDR3 DNA sequence: TGTGCCAGCAGCTCGTGGGCGGGAGGACGCGAGCAGTACTTC. Supplemented by reference TRBV5-6 and TRBJ2-7, the full variable domain reads DAGVTQSPTHLIKTRGQQVTLRCSPKSGHDTVSWYQQALGQGPQFIFQYYEEEERQRGNFPDRFSGHQFPNYSSELNVNALLLGDSALYLCASSSWAGGREQYFGPGTRLTVT.

This clonotype was counted only a few times. A junction end diverges from the germline sequence, so it may reflect a read error. The V and J genes are TRBV10-3 and TRBJ2-2; D unclear. In germline, CDR1 is ENHRY, CDR2 SYGVKD. This CDR3 comprises 15 residues. In DNA form, the CDR3 reads TGTGCCACCAGTGAGTCGGCGGCCATGGCCGGGGAGCTGTTTTTT. Its protein product is CATSESAAMAGELFF.

This clonotype was seen many times. The rearrangement uses TRBV3-1 and TRBJ1-2; 10 nucleotides line up with TRBD1. The germline gives CDR1 LGHDT, CDR2 YNNKEL (reference sequence). The J segment lost 3 bases and the V segment lost 1 base, leaving 5 bases of the junction unmatched. CDR3 length equals 16 residues. The CDR3 reads CASSQAGQGRYYGYTF. CDR3 DNA: TGTGCCAGCAGCCAAGCGGGACAGGGGAGATACTATGGCTACACCTTC.